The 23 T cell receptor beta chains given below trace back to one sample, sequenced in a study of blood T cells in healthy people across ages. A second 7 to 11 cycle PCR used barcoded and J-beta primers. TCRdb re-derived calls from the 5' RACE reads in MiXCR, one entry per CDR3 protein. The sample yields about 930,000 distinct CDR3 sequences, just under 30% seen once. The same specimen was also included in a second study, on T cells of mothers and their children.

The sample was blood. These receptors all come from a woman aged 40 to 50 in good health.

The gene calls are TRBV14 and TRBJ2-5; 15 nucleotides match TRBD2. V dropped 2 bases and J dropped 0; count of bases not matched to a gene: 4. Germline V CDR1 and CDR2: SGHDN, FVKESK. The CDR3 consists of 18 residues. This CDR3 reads CASSQPGLAGGYQETQYF. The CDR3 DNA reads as TGTGCCAGCAGCCAACCGGGACTAGCGGGGGGTTACCAAGAGACCCAGTACTTC.

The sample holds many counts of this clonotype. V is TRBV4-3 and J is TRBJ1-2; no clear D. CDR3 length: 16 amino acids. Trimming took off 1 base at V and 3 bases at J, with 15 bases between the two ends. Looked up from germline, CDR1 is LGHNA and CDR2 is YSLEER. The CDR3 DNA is TGCGCCAGCAGCCAAGGTTCAGGCCTACCGGACTATGGCTACACCTTC. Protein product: CASSQGSGLPDYGYTF.

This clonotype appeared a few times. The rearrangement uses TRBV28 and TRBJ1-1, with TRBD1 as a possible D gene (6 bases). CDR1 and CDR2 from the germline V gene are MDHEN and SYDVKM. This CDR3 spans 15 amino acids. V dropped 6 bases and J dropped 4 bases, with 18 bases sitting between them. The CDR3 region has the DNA TGTGCCAGCAGGACCGGACAGACCCGGGGCACTGAAGCTTTCTTT. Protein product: CASRTGQTRGTEAFF.

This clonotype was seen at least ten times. The CDR3 sequence: CASSEGTGLDEQFF. In nucleotides, the CDR3 is TGTGCCAGCAGTGAAGGGACAGGGTTGGATGAGCAGTTCTTC. The chain links TRBV6-1 to TRBJ2-1; 8 bases fit TRBD1. CDR3 length: 14 amino acids. V shed 1 base and J 8 bases; nucleotides not matched to a gene: 4. CDR1 and CDR2 from the germline V gene are MNHNS and SASEGT.

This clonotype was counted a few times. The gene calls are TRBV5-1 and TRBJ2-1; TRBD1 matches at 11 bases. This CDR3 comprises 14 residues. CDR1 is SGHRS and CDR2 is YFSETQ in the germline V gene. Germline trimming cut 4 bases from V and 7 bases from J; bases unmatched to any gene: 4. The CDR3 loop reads CASSKGQGGNEQFF. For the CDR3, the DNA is TGCGCCAGCAGCAAGGGACAGGGGGGAAATGAGCAGTTCTTC.

The CDR3 bases are TGCAGCGTTCGGACAGGGGGCACGAATCAGCCCCAGCATTTT. This sequence encodes CSVRTGGTNQPQHF. The genes are TRBV29-1 and TRBJ1-5, with TRBD1 identical over 11 bases. Germline-derived CDR1 and CDR2 are SQVTM and ANQGSEA. Trimming removed 5 bases from V and 4 bases from J; junction bases left unmatched: 4. The CDR3 length is 14 residues.

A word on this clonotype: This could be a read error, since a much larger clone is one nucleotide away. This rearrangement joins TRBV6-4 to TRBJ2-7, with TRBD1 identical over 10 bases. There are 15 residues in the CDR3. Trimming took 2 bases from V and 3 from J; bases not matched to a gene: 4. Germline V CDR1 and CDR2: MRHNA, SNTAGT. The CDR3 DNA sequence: TGTGCCAGCAGTGACACGGGACAGGGGATCTACGAGCAGTACTTC. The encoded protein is CASSDTGQGIYEQYF.

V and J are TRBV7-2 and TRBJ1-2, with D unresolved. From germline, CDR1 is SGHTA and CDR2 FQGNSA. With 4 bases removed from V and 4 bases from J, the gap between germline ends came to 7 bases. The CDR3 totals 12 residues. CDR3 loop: CASSSGIYGYTF. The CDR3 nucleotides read TGTGCCAGCAGCTCAGGAATCTATGGCTACACCTTC.

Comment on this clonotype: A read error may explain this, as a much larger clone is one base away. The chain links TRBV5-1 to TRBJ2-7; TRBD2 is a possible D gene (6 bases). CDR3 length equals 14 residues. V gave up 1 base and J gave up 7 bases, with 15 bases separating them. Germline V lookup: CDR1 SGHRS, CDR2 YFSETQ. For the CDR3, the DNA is TGCGCCAGCAGCTTGTCGCGGGACCCTCGGGAGCAGTACTTC. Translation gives CASSLSRDPREQYF.

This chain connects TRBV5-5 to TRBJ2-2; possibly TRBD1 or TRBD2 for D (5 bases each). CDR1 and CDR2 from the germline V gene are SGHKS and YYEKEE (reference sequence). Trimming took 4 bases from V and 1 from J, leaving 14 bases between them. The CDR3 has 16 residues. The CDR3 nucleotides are TGTGCCAGCAGCCAGGGACCTAATCTGAACACCGGGGAGCTGTTTTTT. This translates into CASSQGPNLNTGELFF.

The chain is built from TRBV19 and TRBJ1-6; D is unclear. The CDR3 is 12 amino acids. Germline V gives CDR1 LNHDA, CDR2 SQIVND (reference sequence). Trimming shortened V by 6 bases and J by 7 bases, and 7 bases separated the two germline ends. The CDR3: CASREGNSPLHF. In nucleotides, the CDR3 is TGTGCCAGTAGGGAAGGAAATTCACCCCTCCACTTT.

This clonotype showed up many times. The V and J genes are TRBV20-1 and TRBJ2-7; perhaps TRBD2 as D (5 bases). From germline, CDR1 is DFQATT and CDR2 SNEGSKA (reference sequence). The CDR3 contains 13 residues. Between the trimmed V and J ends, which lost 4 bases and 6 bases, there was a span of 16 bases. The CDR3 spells CSATGLGVGEQYF. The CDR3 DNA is TGCAGTGCTACTGGACTGGGAGTCGGCGAGCAGTACTTC.

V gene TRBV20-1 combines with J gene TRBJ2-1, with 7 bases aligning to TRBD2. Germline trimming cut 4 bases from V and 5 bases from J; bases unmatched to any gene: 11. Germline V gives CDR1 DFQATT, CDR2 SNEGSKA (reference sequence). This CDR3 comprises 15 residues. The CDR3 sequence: CSATSGTTWDNEQFF. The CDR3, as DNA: TGCAGTGCTACCTCCGGGACTACGTGGGACAATGAGCAGTTCTTC.

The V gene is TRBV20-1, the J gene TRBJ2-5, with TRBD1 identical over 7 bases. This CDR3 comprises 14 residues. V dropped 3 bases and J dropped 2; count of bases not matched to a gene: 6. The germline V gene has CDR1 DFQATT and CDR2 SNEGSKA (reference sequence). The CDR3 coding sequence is TGCAGTGCTAGCGGCCTCAGGGGGCAAGAGACCCAGTACTTC. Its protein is CSASGLRGQETQYF.

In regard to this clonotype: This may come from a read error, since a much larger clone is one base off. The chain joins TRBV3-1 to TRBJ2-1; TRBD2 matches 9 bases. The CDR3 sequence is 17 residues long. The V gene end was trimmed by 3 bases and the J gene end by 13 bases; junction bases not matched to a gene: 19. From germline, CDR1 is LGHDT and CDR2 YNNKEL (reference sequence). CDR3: CASSQFRTSGPQETQFF. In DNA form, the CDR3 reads TGTGCCAGCAGCCAGTTCCGAACTAGCGGGCCACAAGAGACCCAGTTCTTC.

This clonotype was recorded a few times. The CDR3 bases are TGTGCCAGCAGCCGCGGGCTCAACGAGCAGTTCTTC. This sequence encodes CASSRGLNEQFF. The chain joins TRBV4-2 to TRBJ2-1; D perhaps matches TRBD2 (5 bases). This CDR3 comprises 12 residues. Trimming cost V 4 bases and J 10 bases, with 11 bases left between them. Per germline, CDR1 LGHNA and CDR2 YNFKEQ.

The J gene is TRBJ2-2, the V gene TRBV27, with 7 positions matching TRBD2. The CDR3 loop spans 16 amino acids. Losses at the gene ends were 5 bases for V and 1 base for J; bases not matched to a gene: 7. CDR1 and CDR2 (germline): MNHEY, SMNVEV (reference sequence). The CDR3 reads CASSPWASGNTGELFF. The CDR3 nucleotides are TGTGCCAGCAGTCCCTGGGCTAGCGGGAACACCGGGGAGCTGTTTTTT.

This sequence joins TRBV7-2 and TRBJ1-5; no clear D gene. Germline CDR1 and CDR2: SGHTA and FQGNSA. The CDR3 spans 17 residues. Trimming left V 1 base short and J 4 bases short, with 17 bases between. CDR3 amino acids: CASSLVFTGSSNQPQHF. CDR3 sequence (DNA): TGTGCCAGCAGCTTAGTATTTACGGGGTCCTCAAATCAGCCCCAGCATTTT.

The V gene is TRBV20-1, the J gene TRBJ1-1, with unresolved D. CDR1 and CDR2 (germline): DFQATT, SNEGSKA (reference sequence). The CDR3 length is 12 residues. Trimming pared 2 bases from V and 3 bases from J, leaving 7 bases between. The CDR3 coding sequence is TGCAGTGCTAGACTCAAGGACACTGAAGCTTTCTTT. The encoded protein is CSARLKDTEAFF.

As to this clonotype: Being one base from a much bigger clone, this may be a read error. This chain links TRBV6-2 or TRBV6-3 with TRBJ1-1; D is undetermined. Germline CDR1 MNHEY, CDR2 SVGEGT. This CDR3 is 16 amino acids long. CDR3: CAGSYSIFRTNTEAFF. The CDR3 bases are TGTGCCGGCAGTTACTCGATATTCCGGACGAACACTGAAGCTTTCTTT.

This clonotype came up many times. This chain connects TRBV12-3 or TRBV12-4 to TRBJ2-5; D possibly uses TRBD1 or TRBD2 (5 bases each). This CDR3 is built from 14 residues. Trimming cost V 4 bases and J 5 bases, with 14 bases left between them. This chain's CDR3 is CASSSPGGEETQYF. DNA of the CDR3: TGTGCCAGCAGTTCGCCTGGGGGAGAGGAGACCCAGTACTTC.

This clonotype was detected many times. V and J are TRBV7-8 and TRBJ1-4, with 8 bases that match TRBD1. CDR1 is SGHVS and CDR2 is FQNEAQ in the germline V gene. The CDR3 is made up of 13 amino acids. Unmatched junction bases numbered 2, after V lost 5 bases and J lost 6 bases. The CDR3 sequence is CASSRQGHEKLFF. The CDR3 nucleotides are TGTGCCAGCAGCAGACAGGGGCATGAAAAACTGTTTTTT.

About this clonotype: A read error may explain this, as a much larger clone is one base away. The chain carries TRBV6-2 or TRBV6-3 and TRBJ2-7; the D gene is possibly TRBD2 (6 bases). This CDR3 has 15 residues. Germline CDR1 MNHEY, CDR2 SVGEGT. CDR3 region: CASRRTQGGGYEQHF. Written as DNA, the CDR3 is TGTGCCAGCAGACGAACCCAGGGAGGTGGGTACGAGCAGCACTTC.